This T cell receptor beta chain was found in a study of cytomegalovirus exposure and HLA in healthy donors. Whole-study results and caveats: The productive fraction for most TCR beta V segments was about 87% or about 30% in an earlier analysis. TCR beta sequences numbering more than 15,000 were associated with HLA alleles at 0.05 false discovery rate in a later analysis. Most of the CMV-associated TCR beta chains (in a later analysis) appeared to be HLA-restricted.

Details on this clone: The antigen is unknown.

Use of 60 Vbeta and 13 Jbeta primers characterized the PCR. TCRdb's table, derived via immunoSEQ multiplex PCR, lists solely in-frame clones and lacks some. The table lists roughly 100,000 clones, around three quarters of them singletons. The CDR3 is 15 amino acids. The germline V gene has CDR1 SNHLY and CDR2 FYNNEI. Trimming removed 4 bases at V and 4 bases at J, with 16 bases between. Sequenced material: PBMCs. This clonotype was obtained from a female donor in good health and CMV-seropositive. The chain links TRBV2 to TRBJ2-5; D is unresolved. CDR3: CASSVTTLWRETQYF. CDR3 DNA: TGTGCCAGCAGTGTAACTACACTGTGGCGAGAGACCCAGTACTTC.